This TCR delta chain was sequenced during a study of Vδ1+ human thymocytes. Findings and limits, study-wide: In the thymus, TRG and TRD repertoires looked highly polyclonal with Gaussian CDR3 lengths.

Alphabeta T cells were depleted, then CD3+ Vdelta1+ Vdelta2- thymocytes were FACS-sorted. This CDR3 spans 16 amino acids. The V and J ends lost 0 bases and 4 bases respectively, with 15 bases between them. Looked up from germline, CDR1 is TSWWSYY and CDR2 is QGS. A remark on this clone: Its specificity is not known.

Sequences come from RNA converted to cDNA by reverse transcription. Multiplex PCR used pooled V-gene forward primers and a constant-region reverse primer to amplify CDR3s. TCRdb fed the multiplex PCR reads into CATT to redo clone calling. Counted here are about 50,000 delta-chain clones, around 15% occurring once; the ten biggest clones make up approximately 0.4%. Sequencing was carried out using Vdelta1+ gamma-delta thymocytes from the thymus. Described subset: FACS-sorted CD3+ TCRalphabeta- TCRVdelta1+ TCRVdelta2- thymocytes. The V and J genes are TRDV1 and TRDJ1; a possible D gene is TRDD3 (5 bases). This clonotype was sampled from a girl under three years old who had congenital heart surgery. The CDR3 protein is CALGELCRSGYDKLIF. The CDR3 DNA sequence: TGTGCTCTTGGGGAACTATGCAGGTCTGGGTACGATAAACTCATCTTT.